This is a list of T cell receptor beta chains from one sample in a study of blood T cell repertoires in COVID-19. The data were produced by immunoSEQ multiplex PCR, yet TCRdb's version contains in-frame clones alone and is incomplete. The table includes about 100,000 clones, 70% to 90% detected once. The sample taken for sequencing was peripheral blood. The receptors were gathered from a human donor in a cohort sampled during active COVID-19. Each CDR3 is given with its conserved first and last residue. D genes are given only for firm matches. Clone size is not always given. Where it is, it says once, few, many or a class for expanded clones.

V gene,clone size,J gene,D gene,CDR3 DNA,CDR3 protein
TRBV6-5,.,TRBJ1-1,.,TGTGCCGCGCTAGGAACATTTGAAGCTTTCTTT,CAALGTFEAFF
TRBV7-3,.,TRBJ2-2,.,TGTGCCAGCAGCTCCCAAAACGGGGAGCTGTTTTTT,CASSSQNGELFF
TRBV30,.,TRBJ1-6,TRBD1,TGTGCCTGGAGTTTTTCAGGGGGCTTAAGCTCCTATAATTCACCCCTCCACTTT,CAWSFSGGLSSYNSPLHF
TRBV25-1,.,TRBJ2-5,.,TGTGCCAGCAGCCGACAGGACAGCCAAGAGACCCAGTACTTC,CASSRQDSQETQYF
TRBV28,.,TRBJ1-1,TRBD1,TGTGCCAGCATACAGGGGTACACTGAAGCTTTCTTT,CASIQGYTEAFF
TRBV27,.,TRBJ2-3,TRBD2,TGTGCCAGCAGTGGATCTAGCGGGGGTTTGGGCACAGATACGCAGTATTTT,CASSGSSGGLGTDTQYF
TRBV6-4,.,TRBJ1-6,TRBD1,TGTGCCAGCAGCCCGGGACAGCCTAATTCACCCCTCCACTTT,CASSPGQPNSPLHF
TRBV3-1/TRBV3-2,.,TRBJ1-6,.,TGTGCCAGCAGCCATTTAGCCGGTGACTCACCCCTCCACTTT,CASSHLAGDSPLHF
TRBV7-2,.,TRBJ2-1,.,TGTGCCAGCAGCTTAGGGTACGCGGGTTACAATGAGCAGTTCTTC,CASSLGYAGYNEQFF
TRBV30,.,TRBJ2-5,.,TGTGCCTGGAGTAGACTACTGGAACTCCAAGAGACCCAGTACTTC,CAWSRLLELQETQYF
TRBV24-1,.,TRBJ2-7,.,TGTGCCACCATGAGAGGGACTTTCCCCTACGAGCAGTACTTC,CATMRGTFPYEQYF
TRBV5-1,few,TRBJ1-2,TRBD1,TGCGCCAGCAGCTCAACCGGGACAGGGGACGGCTACACCTTC,CASSSTGTGDGYTF
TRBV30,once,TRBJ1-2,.,TGTGCCTGGAGGGGAACCGGGACGGGGGATGGCTACACCTTC,CAWRGTGTGDGYTF
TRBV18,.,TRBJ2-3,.,TGTGCCAGCTCACCATTGGGACTTCTCACAGATACGCAGTATTTT,CASSPLGLLTDTQYF
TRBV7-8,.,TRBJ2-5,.,TGTGCCAGCAGCTTAGTGGGCGGGGCTGAATTACAAGAGACCCAGTACTTC,CASSLVGGAELQETQYF
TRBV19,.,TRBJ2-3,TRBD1,TGTGCCAGCATTGACAGGGCCACAGATACGCAGTATTTT,CASIDRATDTQYF
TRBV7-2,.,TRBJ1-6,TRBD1,TGTGCCAGCAGCTCCAGACAGGGTGGGTACTCACCCCTCCACTTT,CASSSRQGGYSPLHF
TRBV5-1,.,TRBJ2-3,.,TGCGCCAGCAGCCAAGGGACTGGGGAAGATACGCAGTATTTT,CASSQGTGEDTQYF
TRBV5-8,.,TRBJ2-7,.,TGTGCCAGCAGCTTTCAGGGTTCGAGCTACGAGCAGTACTTC,CASSFQGSSYEQYF
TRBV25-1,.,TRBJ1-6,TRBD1,TGTGCCAGCAGTGGGGGGACAGGCGCCTATAATTCACCCCTCCACTTT,CASSGGTGAYNSPLHF
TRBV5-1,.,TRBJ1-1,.,TGCGCCAGCAGCTTTGAGGGTACGAACACTGAAGCTTTCTTT,CASSFEGTNTEAFF
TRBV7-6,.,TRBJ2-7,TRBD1,TGTGCCAGCAGCTTAGGACAGGGGGAATCCTACGAGCAGTACTTC,CASSLGQGESYEQYF
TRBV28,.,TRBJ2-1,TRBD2,TGTGCCAGCAACAAACTAGCGGGAGGGTGGGATGAGCAGTTCTTC,CASNKLAGGWDEQFF
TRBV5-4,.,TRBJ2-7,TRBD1,TGTGCCAGCAGCCCATGGACAGGGGGCGAGCAGTACTTC,CASSPWTGGEQYF
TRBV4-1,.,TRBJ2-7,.,TGCGCCAGCAGCCAAGATATCTTCTCCTACGAGCAGTACTTC,CASSQDIFSYEQYF
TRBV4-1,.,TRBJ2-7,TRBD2,TGCGCCAGCAGCCAACCGGGGACTAGCGGGTACACCAGCTCCTACGAGCAGTACTTC,CASSQPGTSGYTSSYEQYF
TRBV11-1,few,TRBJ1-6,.,TGTGCCAGCAGCTTACAAACAGCAGATAATTCACCCCTCCACTTT,CASSLQTADNSPLHF
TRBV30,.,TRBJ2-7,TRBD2,TGTGCCTGGAGTGTAGCTAGCGGGAGCTACGAGCAGTACTTC,CAWSVASGSYEQYF